The entry that follows covers one T cell receptor (beta chain) sequence. The antigen is undetermined. The data were obtained in a study of T cells in Graves' hyperthyroidism and ophthalmopathy. Study-wide findings and caveats: A model built on 13 V-J features separated ophthalmopathy from stable hyperthyroidism. Model-based prediction identified ophthalmopathy a median 6.5 months prior to its onset. Within blood appeared most thyroid clonotypes that had expanded above 0.001.

V was shortened by 7 bases and J by 5 bases, with 20 bases between the two germline ends. Germline V gene data show CDR1 as MDHEN and CDR2 as SYDVKM. The CDR3 covers 15 residues. Amplified regions were TCR beta CDR3 sequences from RNA transcripts. RT-PCR in the first round (using the HTBI primer set) targeted the TCR CDR3. TCRdb fed the multiplex PCR reads into MiXCR, producing one record per CDR3 protein. The sample holds roughly 500,000 distinct CDR3 sequences, over 45% seen once. Uncontrolled infection, other autoimmune disease, pregnancy or lactation excluded patients. The origin of this receptor is an adult woman with Graves' disease, either hyperthyroidism or ophthalmopathy (not recorded which). Sequenced: peripheral blood or thyroid tissue (not recorded which). The V and J genes are TRBV28 and TRBJ1-2; D is unresolved. The CDR3 reads CASTPPATYPYGYTF. The CDR3 nucleotides are TGTGCCAGCACCCCGCCTGCGACCTACCCTTATGGCTACACCTTC.